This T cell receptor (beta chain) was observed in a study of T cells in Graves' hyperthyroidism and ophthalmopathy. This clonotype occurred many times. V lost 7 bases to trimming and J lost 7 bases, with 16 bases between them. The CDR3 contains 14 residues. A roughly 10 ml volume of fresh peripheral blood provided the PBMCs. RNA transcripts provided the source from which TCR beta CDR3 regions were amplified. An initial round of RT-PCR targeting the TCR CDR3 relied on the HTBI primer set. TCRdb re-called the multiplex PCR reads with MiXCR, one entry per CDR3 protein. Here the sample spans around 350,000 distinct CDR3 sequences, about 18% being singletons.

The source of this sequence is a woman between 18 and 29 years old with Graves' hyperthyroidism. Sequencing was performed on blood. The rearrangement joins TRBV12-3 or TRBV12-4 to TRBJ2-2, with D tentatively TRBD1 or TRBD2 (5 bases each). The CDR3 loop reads CASTRGPTGGELFF. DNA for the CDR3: TGTGCCAGCACCCGGGGACCGACCGGCGGGGAGCTGTTTTTT.